This T cell receptor (beta chain) was captured by sequencing in a study of T cells in Graves' hyperthyroidism and ophthalmopathy. RNA transcripts yielded amplified TCR beta CDR3 regions. The HTBI primer set served for first-round RT-PCR of the TCR CDR3. TCRdb independently ran MiXCR on the multiplex PCR reads; one entry per CDR3 protein. This sample yields 500,000 to 600,000 distinct CDR3 sequences, of which 46% are seen a single time; approximately 7.5% belongs to the top ten. This clonotype was seen repeatedly, ten times or more. The CDR3 spans 11 residues. Looked up from germline, CDR1 is SNHLY and CDR2 is FYNNEI. Unmatched junction bases numbered 8, after V lost 10 bases and J lost 11 bases.

The TCR sequence derives from a woman under 30 with Graves' hyperthyroidism. The chain links TRBV2 to TRBJ2-3; 8 bases agree with TRBD2. Sequencing input: peripheral blood or thyroid tissue (not recorded which). As DNA, the CDR3 is TGTGCCACCCGTAGCGGGACTGAGCAGTATTTT. This gives the protein CATRSGTEQYF.